A selection of T cell receptor beta chains follows, all from one sample in a study of blood T cells in healthy people across ages. One entry per CDR3 protein, called by TCRdb with MiXCR from the 5' RACE reads. The sample contains about 1.8 million distinct CDR3 sequences, approximately 50% of which appear only once. Sequencing was performed on blood. Receptors were obtained from a woman aged 40-49 years in good health. The CDR3 runs from the conserved cysteine through the conserved F or W. A D gene is named only where the DNA matches it firmly. A clone size is listed for some rows: how often the clone was seen (once, few, many), or a class if it is expanded.

clone size,D gene,J gene,V gene,CDR3 DNA,CDR3 protein
few,TRBD2,TRBJ2-5,TRBV6-2/TRBV6-3,TGTGCCAGCTGGGAGGGGACCAAAGAGACCCAGTACTTC,CASWEGTKETQYF
NA,NA,TRBJ2-3,TRBV20-1,TGCAGTGCTAGGTTGCGGGGCCGCACAGATACGCAGTATTTT,CSARLRGRTDTQYF
NA,NA,TRBJ2-5,TRBV20-1,TGCAGTGCTAGTACTAGCAGACGGAAAGAGACCCAGTACTTC,CSASTSRRKETQYF
NA,NA,TRBJ1-1,TRBV3-1,TGTGCCAGCAGCCAAGAGGCTGAAGCTTTCTTT,CASSQEAEAFF
NA,NA,TRBJ2-1,TRBV10-3,TGTGCCATCAGTGAGTCGAAAAGGGAGGAAAACAATGAGCAGTTCTTC,CAISESKREENNEQFF
NA,TRBD1,TRBJ1-5,TRBV5-1,TGTGCCAGCAGTTTAGGGACAGGATTCAATCAGCCCCAGCATTTT,CASSLGTGFNQPQHF
NA,TRBD2,TRBJ2-7,TRBV3-1,TGTGCCAGCAGCCAAGGGGGACTAGCAGGTGGTGAGCAGTACTTC,CASSQGGLAGGEQYF
NA,TRBD1,TRBJ2-4,TRBV28,TGTGCCAGCAGTTTCCCCACCCGCACAGGGGGCAACGCCAAAAACATTCAGTACTTC,CASSFPTRTGGNAKNIQYF
NA,TRBD2,TRBJ2-7,TRBV7-9,TGTGCCAGCAGCATCCCTCCTAGCGGGGGGGACGCCGCGGCGTACGAGCAGTACTTC,CASSIPPSGGDAAAYEQYF
NA,NA,TRBJ1-2,TRBV20-1,TGCAGTGCTATCGGGTGGCTCGACACTAACTATGGCTACACCTTC,CSAIGWLDTNYGYTF
NA,TRBD2,TRBJ2-1,TRBV27,TGTGCCAGCAGTCCCGGGGGGGCCTCGGGTAATGAGCAGTTCTTC,CASSPGGASGNEQFF
NA,TRBD1,TRBJ2-1,TRBV7-2,TGTGCCAGCAGCTTAGAAGCCCTGACAGGGCTCTACAATGAGCAGTTCTTC,CASSLEALTGLYNEQFF
few,NA,TRBJ2-1,TRBV29-1,TGCAGCGTTGACCAAGGGGACTTCAAGCAGTTCTTC,CSVDQGDFKQFF
NA,NA,TRBJ2-5,TRBV7-2,TGTGCCAGCAGCATACGACAGCTCCAAGAGACCCAGTACTTC,CASSIRQLQETQYF
many,TRBD1,TRBJ2-7,TRBV6-2/TRBV6-3,TGTGCCAGCAGTCTACAGGGGACCTACTACGAGCAGTACTTC,CASSLQGTYYEQYF
NA,NA,TRBJ2-6,TRBV14,TGTGCCAGCAGCCAAGGGGCGAGGCGTAGGAGCTCTGGGGCCAACGTCCTGACTTTC,CASSQGARRRSSGANVLTF
few,NA,TRBJ2-7,TRBV11-2,TGTGCCAGCAGCTTAAAGAGGGCCCGCGGGCGGGGCACCCTCCCCTCCTACGAGCAGTACTTC,CASSLKRARGRGTLPSYEQYF
once,NA,TRBJ2-1,TRBV4-2,TGTGCCAGCAGCCACGATGCGCTAGGGGGGAGGGCGGAGCAGTTCTTC,CASSHDALGGRAEQFF
few,NA,TRBJ2-7,TRBV9,TGTGCCAGCAGCGTAGCCCCGGACGCCGACTACGAGCAGTACTTC,CASSVAPDADYEQYF
few,NA,TRBJ2-1,TRBV10-3,TGTGCCACCAAGAGGGCTAGCACAGCCTCCTACAATGAGCAGTTCTTC,CATKRASTASYNEQFF
NA,NA,TRBJ2-4,TRBV27,TGTGCCAGCAGTTTAACGGGGGACCGACTAAACATTCAGTACTTC,CASSLTGDRLNIQYF
NA,TRBD2,TRBJ2-4,TRBV28,TGTGCCAGCAGTTTAAGCGGGGGGGCGCACATTCAGTACTTC,CASSLSGGAHIQYF
few,TRBD2,TRBJ2-3,TRBV7-2,TGTGCCAGCAGCTTCATACTAGCGGGGGGCACAGATACGCAGTATTTT,CASSFILAGGTDTQYF
many,TRBD2,TRBJ2-7,TRBV5-1,TGCGCCAGCAGCCCGCGGGGGGACTCCTACGAGCAGTACTTC,CASSPRGDSYEQYF
few,TRBD2,TRBJ2-6,TRBV4-3,TGCGCCAGCAGCCAAGGTAGCGGGGGGTCCTCTGGGGCCAACGTCCTGACTTTC,CASSQGSGGSSGANVLTF
NA,TRBD2,TRBJ2-3,TRBV5-1,TGCGCCAGCAGCTTGGATCCTAGCGGGGGGGCTTCAGATACGCAGTATTTT,CASSLDPSGGASDTQYF
NA,NA,TRBJ2-2,TRBV6-5,TGTGCCAGCAGCCGGCTACCACACGACTCCGGGGAGCTGTTTTTT,CASSRLPHDSGELFF
NA,NA,TRBJ1-2,TRBV29-1,TGCAGCGCCGGGGAGGGCTACACCTTC,CSAGEGYTF
NA,NA,TRBJ2-6,TRBV6-1,TGTGCCAGCAGTGAAGGGCACTCTGGGGCCAACGTCCAGACTTTC,CASSEGHSGANVQTF
few,TRBD2,TRBJ2-3,TRBV4-2,TGTGCCAGCAGCCAAGCCCCTGCGGGGGGGCAGGCAGATACGCAGTATTTT,CASSQAPAGGQADTQYF
NA,NA,TRBJ1-4,TRBV10-3,TGTGCCATCAGTCCAGGGTTCGGGGAAGAAAAACTGTTTTTT,CAISPGFGEEKLFF
few,NA,TRBJ2-1,TRBV10-3,TGTGCCATCAGTTCGGCCAGGCCCGCGGAGCAGTTCTTC,CAISSARPAEQFF
few,TRBD2,TRBJ2-3,TRBV28,TGTGCCAGCGGTAGCGGGGCAGATACGCAGTATTTT,CASGSGADTQYF
NA,NA,TRBJ2-3,TRBV5-6,TGTGCCAGCAGCTTGGGTACAGTTAAGCAGTATTTT,CASSLGTVKQYF
NA,TRBD2,TRBJ2-5,TRBV20-1,TGCAGTGCTAGAGCAGCGGGGGGCCAAGGGGCCCAGTACTTC,CSARAAGGQGAQYF
NA,TRBD2,TRBJ2-7,TRBV6-5,TGTGCCAGCAGTTCCCCGGGACTAGCGGGGGGGCTTAGCGGTTCCGAGCAGTACTTC,CASSSPGLAGGLSGSEQYF
NA,NA,TRBJ2-1,TRBV3-1,TGTGCCTCACGACAGCTGGGTGAGCAGTTCTTC,CASRQLGEQFF
NA,NA,TRBJ2-5,TRBV4-1,TGCGCCAGCAGCCAAGAAGGGAGGACACGGACCAGGACCCAGTACTTC,CASSQEGRTRTRTQYF
many,TRBD1,TRBJ2-7,TRBV20-1,TGCAGTGCCCAGAACCGGGACAGGGGGACCTACGAGCAGTACTTC,CSAQNRDRGTYEQYF
NA,NA,TRBJ2-5,TRBV20-1,TGCAGTGCTCCCAGGGTGGGCCAAGTGACCCAGTACTTC,CSAPRVGQVTQYF
once,TRBD1,TRBJ2-1,TRBV4-3,TGCGCCAGCAGCCAAGAGGGGGACAGGGGGCTTATGAAGCAGTTCTTC,CASSQEGDRGLMKQFF
NA,TRBD2,TRBJ2-1,TRBV4-3,TGCGCCAGCAGCCAAGAAGGGACTAGCGGGATTTTAAATGAGCAGTTCTTC,CASSQEGTSGILNEQFF